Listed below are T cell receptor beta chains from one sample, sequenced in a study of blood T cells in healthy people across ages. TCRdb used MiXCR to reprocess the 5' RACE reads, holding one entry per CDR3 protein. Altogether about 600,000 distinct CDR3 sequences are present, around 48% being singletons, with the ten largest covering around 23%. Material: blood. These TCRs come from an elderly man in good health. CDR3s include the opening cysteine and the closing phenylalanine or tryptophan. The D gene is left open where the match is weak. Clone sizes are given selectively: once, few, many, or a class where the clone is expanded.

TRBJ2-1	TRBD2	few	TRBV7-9	CASQREGRNEQFF	TGTGCCAGCCAGCGGGAGGGTCGGAATGAGCAGTTCTTC
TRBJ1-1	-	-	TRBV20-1	CSANRGGRGTEAFF	TGCAGTGCGAACCGAGGGGGGCGAGGCACTGAAGCTTTCTTT
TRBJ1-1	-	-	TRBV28	CASSTQGGDTEAFF	TGTGCCAGCAGTACACAGGGTGGGGACACTGAAGCTTTCTTT
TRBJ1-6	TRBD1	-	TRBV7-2	CASSPGQASFNSPLHF	TGTGCCAGCAGCCCAGGACAGGCAAGCTTTAATTCACCCCTCCACTTT
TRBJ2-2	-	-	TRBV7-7	CASSLGGQLGAGELFF	TGTGCTAGCAGCTTAGGAGGACAATTGGGGGCCGGGGAGCTGTTTTTT
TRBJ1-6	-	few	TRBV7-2	CASSLDRANSPLHF	TGTGCCAGCAGCTTGGACAGAGCTAATTCACCCCTCCACTTT
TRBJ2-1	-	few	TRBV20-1	CSARTRGEQFF	TGCAGTGCTAGGACACGGGGTGAGCAGTTCTTC
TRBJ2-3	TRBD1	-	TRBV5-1	CASRTGWRSDTQYF	TGCGCCAGCAGGACAGGGTGGCGTTCAGATACGCAGTATTTT
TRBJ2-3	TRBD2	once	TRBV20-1	CSATGLAGPDTQYF	TGCAGTGCTACGGGACTAGCAGGGCCAGATACGCAGTATTTT
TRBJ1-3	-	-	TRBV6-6	CASSEVNSGNTIYF	TGTGCCAGCTCCGAAGTCAACTCTGGAAACACCATATATTTT
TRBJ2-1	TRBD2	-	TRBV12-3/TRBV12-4	CASSPPGLVREQFF	TGTGCCAGCAGCCCGCCGGGACTAGTACGTGAGCAGTTCTTC
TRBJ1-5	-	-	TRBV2	CASAPSSHSNQPQHF	TGTGCCAGCGCCCCCAGCAGTCATAGCAATCAGCCCCAGCATTTT
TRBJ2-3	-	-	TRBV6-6	CASSYSESDTQYF	TGTGCCAGCAGTTACTCTGAGTCAGATACGCAGTATTTT
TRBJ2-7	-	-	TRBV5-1	CASSELTQGGYEQYF	TGCGCCAGCAGCGAATTAACACAGGGGGGGTACGAGCAGTACTTC